The TCR beta chain under discussion was sequenced for a study of T cells in Graves' hyperthyroidism and ophthalmopathy (dated by TCRdb to the late 2010s). Concerning the study at large: Peripheral blood was sampled at the time of initial diagnosis, prior to any treatment. Prospective prediction of ophthalmopathy was tested in an independent validation cohort of approximately 18 hyperthyroidism patients and 17 patients who later progressed to ophthalmopathy. Once sampling was done, hyperthyroidism patients were given methimazole at a starting dose of 30 mg daily, whereas ophthalmopathy patients were given high-dose intravenous methylprednisolone. A discovery cohort of roughly 96 patients, 43 with Graves' ophthalmopathy and about 58 with stable Graves' hyperthyroidism, was used to find distinguishing TCR V-J signatures. The 100 discovery patients were randomly split 7:3 into training and test sets. According to the paper, TCR Vbeta CDR3 sequencing was carried out on about 140 peripheral blood samples, which came from fewer than 50 ophthalmopathy, 75 or so hyperthyroidism and roughly 17 progressor patients. Thyroid tissue and blood T-cell repertoires from six Graves' hyperthyroidism patients were also compared in the study. What the research found in general, with its limitations: Most expanded thyroid clonotypes (frequency above 0.001) were also found in blood, which suggests that blood repertoires may mirror thyroid immune responses. In validation, progression to ophthalmopathy was predicted by the model with roughly 71% sensitivity and nearly 75% specificity, a median of roughly 6.4 months before onset. No statistical method was used to set the sample size in advance, and investigators knew the group allocation. A 13 V-J signature model separated ophthalmopathy from stable hyperthyroidism, with about 90% sensitivity and 81.08% specificity in cross-validation and 80%/75% in testing.

This clonotype was counted ten times or more. Its cognate antigen has yet to be identified. No per-base quality is available; no much larger clone lies one base away. The TCR beta CDR3 regions were amplified from the RNA transcripts. A first-round RT-PCR of the TCR CDR3 used the HTBI primer set with the Qiagen OneStep RT-PCR kit. Libraries were constructed in a second round of multiplex PCR, after which size selection and purification were carried out. Libraries were sequenced paired-end with 100 bp reads on an Illumina HiSeq2000. On the study's bioinformatics: SOAPnuke was used to process the raw data, throwing out any read that contained adapters or uncalled bases, had a mean Phred below 15, or lacked an exact constant-primer or identifier match. COPE v1.2.5 was used to merge the high-quality paired reads, and each unique nucleotide sequence was defined as a clonotype. MiTCR v1.1 was used to align clonotypes to the IMGT TRBV, TRBD and TRBJ reference segments. The analysis was restricted to V-J combinations with a frequency above 0.0001, which together covered 98% to 99.2% of the repertoires. A TCS score was defined as the ratio of F50 (clonal expansion) to E x V (chaos), with BLOSUM62-based TCRdist applied between CDR3 peptides within each V-J. Welch's t-statistics and random forest reduced some 510 V-J features to 13, which were used in a naive Bayes classifier (R e1071). TCRdb took the public reads, trimmed them with fastp at Q25, ran MiXCR for clone calling and kept in-frame beta chains. CDR3 protein duplicates are merged, each entry listing the most common genes and DNA. The V and J calls follow TCRdb's processing rather than the paper's. In this sample the table shows approximately 400,000 distinct CDR3 sequences, over 11% of which occur a single time. The ten largest make up around 28% of the sample.

The CDR3 goes from the cysteine to the phenylalanine over 15 residues. Only CDR3 DNA remains: 45 bases, in frame from the first base. V has 4 bases trimmed and J has 5 bases trimmed; junction bases matching no gene number 5. CDR1 is given as SNHLY and CDR2 as FYNNEI, both from the germline V gene. Ophthalmopathy patients had moderately to severely active disease, with a Clinical Activity Score of 3 or more, a NOSPECS grade of 4 or more, and a disease duration of less than 3 months. Patients with uncontrolled infections, other autoimmune diseases, pregnancy or lactation were excluded. Diagnoses relied on clinical symptoms, serum thyroxine and TRAb, thyroid ultrasound and orbital computed tomography. Ficoll-Paque density gradient centrifugation was used to isolate PBMCs from about 10 ml of fresh peripheral blood. Trizol reagent was used to extract total RNA, and RNA quality was then checked on an Agilent 2100 Bioanalyzer.

The clonotype was recovered from a man aged 45-60 years with Graves' ophthalmopathy. The sample comprised blood. This chain joins TRBV2 to TRBJ2-5; TRBD2 matches 12 bases in the middle. The CDR3 region reads CASSGLAGEGETQYF. Here is the DNA: TGTGCCAGCAGTGGACTAGCGGGAGAGGGGGAGACCCAGTACTTC.